Sequencing of this T cell receptor (beta chain) was carried out in a study of blood T cell repertoires in COVID-19. As handled by the study authors: Amplification from reference gene primers served as the basis for estimated nucleated cell counts. Some clones are missing from TCRdb's copy, which holds only in-frame ones; the method was immunoSEQ multiplex PCR. V and J calls and clone size come straight from that table; D and trimming were deduced from the DNA. Seen here are more than 85,000 clones, more than 70% observed once, and the top ten hold about 17%. Germline V lookup: CDR1 SNHLY, CDR2 FYNNEI. V was cut by 6 bases and J by 0 bases, with 9 bases left in between. The CDR3 loop spans 13 amino acids.

The sample taken for sequencing was peripheral blood. This rearrangement joins TRBV2 to TRBJ2-7; unclear D gene. This receptor was obtained from a human donor in a cohort sampled during active COVID-19. The CDR3 sequence is CASRMADSYEQYF. Here the CDR3 DNA reads TGTGCCAGCAGGATGGCCGACTCCTACGAGCAGTACTTC.